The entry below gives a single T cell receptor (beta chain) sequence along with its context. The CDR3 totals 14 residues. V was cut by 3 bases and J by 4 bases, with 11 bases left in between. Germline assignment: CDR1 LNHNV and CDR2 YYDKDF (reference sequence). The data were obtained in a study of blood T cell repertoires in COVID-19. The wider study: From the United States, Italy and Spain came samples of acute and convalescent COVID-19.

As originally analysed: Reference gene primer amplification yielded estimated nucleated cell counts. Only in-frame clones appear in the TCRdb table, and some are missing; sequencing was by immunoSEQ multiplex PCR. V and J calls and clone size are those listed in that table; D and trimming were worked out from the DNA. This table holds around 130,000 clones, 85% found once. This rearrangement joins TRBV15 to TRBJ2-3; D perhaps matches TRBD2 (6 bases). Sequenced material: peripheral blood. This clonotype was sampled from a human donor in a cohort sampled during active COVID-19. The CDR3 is CATSSKTSPDTQYF. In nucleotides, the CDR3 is TGTGCCACCAGCAGTAAAACTAGCCCAGATACGCAGTATTTT.